This TCR beta chain was identified during a study of a mutant IDH1 vaccine in newly diagnosed glioma. Regarding time point: week 35, safety follow-up. Vaccinated patients received 300 ug of mutant IDH1 20-mer peptide per dose, with topical imiquimod. Sequencing was performed with immunoSEQ multiplex PCR; in TCRdb, only in-frame clones are kept and a portion is missing. The table records tens of thousands of clones, approximately 78% of them present only once. Trimming took 5 bases from V and 0 from J; bases not matched to a gene: 5. CDR1 and CDR2 (germline): LGHNT, FRNRAP. The CDR3 is made up of 18 amino acids. With regard to this clone: What it recognizes is unknown.

This clonotype was obtained from a woman aged 40 to 50 with glioma. The source was PBMCs, collected from a glioma patient whose treatment included an IDH1 peptide vaccine. The chain employs TRBV12-5 and TRBJ2-2; 14 bases match TRBD2. The CDR3 sequence is CASGPGLAGDSNTGELFF. CDR3 DNA sequence: TGTGCTAGTGGTCCGGGACTAGCGGGGGACTCGAACACCGGGGAGCTGTTTTTT.